Described below is a single T cell receptor (beta chain) sequence and its context. Germline V gene lookup returns CDR1 SGHNT and CDR2 YYREEE (reference sequence). V was shortened by 3 bases and J by 4 bases, with 13 bases between the two germline ends. This CDR3 spans 14 amino acids. This specimen belongs to a study of cytomegalovirus exposure and HLA in healthy donors. For the study at large: A data release that came early held roughly 90 million unique TCRs from HLA-typed donors.

In the PCR, 60 Vbeta and 13 Jbeta primers were used. The table came from immunoSEQ multiplex PCR; TCRdb's copy has only in-frame clones and leaves some out. The table has around 100,000 clones, around 80% seen once; the top ten hold under 13%. The V gene is TRBV5-4, the J gene TRBJ1-2; D remains unclear. This TCR was sampled from a woman between 18 and 29 years old in good health and CMV-seropositive. Source material: PBMCs. The CDR3 loop is CASSSGVSAYGYTF. CDR3 sequence (DNA): TGTGCCAGCAGCTCCGGGGTCAGTGCCTATGGCTACACCTTC. The entire variable domain, with the rest obtained from reference TRBV5-4 and TRBJ1-2, is as follows: ETGVTQSPTHLIKTRGQQVTLRCSSQSGHNTVSWYQQALGQGPQFIFQYYREEENGRGNFPPRFSGLQFPNYSSELNVNALELDDSALYLCASSSGVSAYGYTFGSGTRLTVV.